The 27 T cell receptor beta chains presented below share a single source sample, sequenced in a study of T-cell memory formation after mild COVID-19. TCRdb independently ran MiXCR on the 5' RACE reads; one entry per CDR3 protein. The sample shows 350,000 to 500,000 distinct CDR3 sequences, about 22% of them seen only once. The specimen sequenced was PBMCs or a T cell subset sorted from them (not recorded which). The receptors stem from an adult woman who had mild COVID-19 (a few samples of this study predate the infection). Cell type and time point are not known.

The CDR3 DNA reads as TGTGCCACCAGTGAGCCCGTTGGACAGGGAACTCCTAATGAGCAGTTCTTC. This encodes CATSEPVGQGTPNEQFF. The chain links TRBV24-1 to TRBJ2-1; 8 positions match TRBD1. V lost 4 bases and J lost 7; bases outside the gene matches: 14. CDR1 KGHDR and CDR2 SFDVKD come from the germline V gene. This CDR3 contains 17 residues.

This clonotype was seen many times. The chain joins TRBV4-3 to TRBJ2-3; 11 bases align to TRBD2. Germline assignment: CDR1 LGHNA and CDR2 YSLEER. The CDR3 totals 17 residues. V shed 3 bases and J 4 bases; nucleotides not matched to a gene: 9. CDR3 coding DNA: TGCGCCAGCAGCCATGTACGGTCACTAGCGGGAGCAGATACGCAGTATTTT. As protein: CASSHVRSLAGADTQYF.

The CDR3 spells CASSEGRGQNFYNEQFF. CDR3 sequence (DNA): TGTGCCAGCAGTGAGGGCAGGGGGCAGAATTTTTACAATGAGCAGTTCTTC. V gene TRBV2 combines with J gene TRBJ2-1, with TRBD1 matching over 8 bases. With V trimmed by 3 bases and J by 4 bases, 11 bases remained unmatched. In germline, CDR1 is SNHLY, CDR2 FYNNEI. There are 17 residues in the CDR3.

The rearrangement uses TRBV5-1 and TRBJ2-7, with 10 nucleotides matching TRBD2. This CDR3 spans 15 amino acids. CDR1 SGHRS and CDR2 YFSETQ come from the germline V gene. Trimming cost V 0 bases and J 2 bases; bases outside gene matches: 2. DNA for the CDR3: TGCGCCAGCAGCTTGGTACTAGCGGGGACCTACGAGCAGTACTTC. Translating it yields CASSLVLAGTYEQYF.

The CDR3 is CASSIGAGLNTEAFF. The CDR3 DNA reads TGTGCCAGTAGTATCGGGGCAGGGCTGAACACTGAAGCTTTCTTT. The chain carries TRBV19 and TRBJ1-1; D is perhaps TRBD1 (5 bases). Germline V CDR1 and CDR2: LNHDA, SQIVND (reference sequence). V lost 3 bases, J lost 0 bases, and 11 bases lay in between. The CDR3 contains 15 residues.

The gene calls are TRBV12-3 or TRBV12-4 and TRBJ1-1; D ambiguous. With 5 bases removed from V and 3 bases from J, the gap between germline ends came to 7 bases. The CDR3 spans 12 residues. CDR3 sequence (DNA): TGTGCCAGCAGTCCCGATCACACTGAAGCTTTCTTT. Amino acid sequence: CASSPDHTEAFF.

The CDR3 region has the DNA TGTGCCAGCAGTGAAGCGGTAGGACAGGGGCACTATGGCTACACCTTC. As protein: CASSEAVGQGHYGYTF. The chain is built from TRBV6-1 and TRBJ1-2; TRBD1 agrees at 9 bases. This CDR3 comprises 16 residues. The germline CDR1 and CDR2 sequences are MNHNS and SASEGT. With V trimmed by 0 bases and J by 3 bases, 5 bases remained unmatched.

V is TRBV12-3 or TRBV12-4 and J is TRBJ2-5; 7 nucleotides align to TRBD1. The CDR3 runs 16 residues. The V segment lost 5 bases and the J segment 2 bases; nucleotides outside the gene matches: 11. The CDR3 bases are TGTGCCAGCAGTGACGGTCCCGGGACAGTGCAAGAGACCCAGTACTTC. It is translated as CASSDGPGTVQETQYF.

This clonotype showed up just a few times. J is TRBJ1-1 and V is TRBV11-2, with D maybe TRBD1 (5 bases). Germline loops: CDR1 SGHAT, CDR2 FQNNGV. The CDR3 contains 13 residues. Deletions cut 4 bases from V and 6 bases from J, with 12 bases between. CDR3 DNA sequence: TGTGCCAGCAGCTACCGGGAGGGACCTGAAGCTTTCTTT. Its translation: CASSYREGPEAFF.

In this sample, this clonotype turned up a few times. In nucleotides, the CDR3 is TGCGCCAGCAGCTTGAGACTAGTGGGCAGCTCCTACAATGAGCAGTTCTTC. Encoded protein: CASSLRLVGSSYNEQFF. This chain uses TRBV5-1 with TRBJ2-1, with D possibly matching TRBD2 (6 bases). Looked up from germline, CDR1 is SGHRS and CDR2 is YFSETQ. The CDR3 covers 17 residues. Trimming removed 1 base from V and 0 bases from J, with 14 bases in between.

This clonotype was seen a handful of times. This chain joins TRBV25-1 and TRBJ1-2; D call uncertain. Germline CDR1 and CDR2: MGHDK and SYGVNS. The CDR3 runs 11 residues. V lost 3 bases to trimming and J lost 4 bases, with 3 bases between them. The CDR3 region has the DNA TGTGCCAGCAGTGAGCTCTATGGCTACACCTTC. This gives the protein CASSELYGYTF.

The chain recombines TRBV20-1 with TRBJ1-1; D is undetermined. V lost 5 bases and J lost 0, with 13 bases in between. Germline V gives CDR1 DFQATT, CDR2 SNEGSKA (reference sequence). The CDR3 covers 14 residues. The CDR3 coding sequence is TGCAGTGCTCGTAATTATTGGGTGAACACTGAAGCTTTCTTT. Amino acid sequence: CSARNYWVNTEAFF.

The chain recombines TRBV7-9 with TRBJ2-7, with 9 bases identical to TRBD1. V gave up 4 bases and J gave up 5 bases; unmatched junction bases: 9. The CDR3 is 15 amino acids. Germline CDR1 reads SEHNR; CDR2 reads FQNEAQ (reference sequence). The CDR3 region has the DNA TGTGCCAGCAGCTACGAACAGGGGGCCTTCCACGAGCAGTACTTC. Protein product: CASSYEQGAFHEQYF.

This clonotype was found a few times. The J gene is TRBJ2-5, the V gene TRBV4-3; the match to TRBD2 covers 11 bases. The CDR3 is 17 amino acids. Looked up from germline, CDR1 is LGHNA and CDR2 is YSLEER. V dropped 4 bases and J dropped 1; count of bases not matched to a gene: 8. In DNA form, the CDR3 reads TGCGCCAGCAGCCGAGTACATAGCGGGGGGGTCCAAGAGACCCAGTACTTC. This translates into CASSRVHSGGVQETQYF.

The chain recombines TRBV20-1 with TRBJ1-2; D ambiguous. Trimming cost V 2 bases and J 1 base, with 14 bases left between them. The CDR3 is 15 amino acids. Per the germline V gene, CDR1 is DFQATT and CDR2 is SNEGSKA (reference sequence). CDR3 residues: CSARLHTDFNYGYTF. Here the CDR3 DNA reads TGCAGTGCTAGATTACACACAGACTTTAACTATGGCTACACCTTC.

This clonotype was found a few times. CDR3 residues: CASSDVGGMDTEAFF. CDR3 DNA sequence: TGTGCCAGCAGTGACGTAGGGGGAATGGACACTGAAGCTTTCTTT. The chain has TRBV25-1 and TRBJ1-1, with D possibly TRBD1 on 6 matching bases. The CDR3 is made up of 15 amino acids. Germline values: CDR1 MGHDK, CDR2 SYGVNS. Between the trimmed V and J ends, which lost 3 bases and 3 bases, there was a span of 14 bases. The full variable domain, with the rest looked up from reference TRBV25-1 and TRBJ1-1, is EADIYQTPRYLVIGTGKKITLECSQTMGHDKMYWYQQDPGMELHLIHYSYGVNSTEKGDLSSESTVSRIRTEHFPLTLESARPSHTSQYLCASSDVGGMDTEAFFGQGTRLTVV.

The gene calls are TRBV7-2 and TRBJ2-3, with TRBD2 matching 7 bases. This CDR3 comprises 15 residues. With V trimmed by 0 bases and J by 5 bases, 5 bases remained unmatched. Germline lookup yields CDR1 SGHTA and CDR2 FQGNSA. The CDR3 DNA reads TGTGCCAGCAGCTTAGCGGGAGGGTTAAAAGATACGCAGTATTTT. It codes for CASSLAGGLKDTQYF.

The sample holds many counts of this clonotype. V is TRBV25-1 and J is TRBJ2-1; possibly TRBD1 for D (8 bases). The CDR3 extends over 17 amino acids. Germline V gene lookup returns CDR1 MGHDK and CDR2 SYGVNS. Deletions cut 0 bases from V and 5 bases from J, with 17 bases between. This CDR3 is CASSEYGNRGRDNEQFF. For the CDR3, the DNA is TGTGCCAGCAGTGAATATGGAAACAGGGGGAGGGACAATGAGCAGTTCTTC.

The V call is TRBV5-1, the J call TRBJ2-7; 9 bases are a match to TRBD1. CDR3 length: 15 amino acids. J gave up 2 bases and V 3 bases, and 6 bases lay outside the gene matches. Germline V CDR1 and CDR2: SGHRS, YFSETQ. CDR3 sequence reads: CASSSGQGGPYEQYF. The CDR3 DNA reads as TGCGCCAGCAGCTCGGGACAGGGAGGACCCTACGAGCAGTACTTC. Full variable domain (missing parts from reference TRBV5-1 and TRBJ2-7): KAGVTQTPRYLIKTRGQQVTLSCSPISGHRSVSWYQQTPGQGLQFLFEYFSETQRNKGNFPGRFSGRQFSNSRSEMNVSTLELGDSALYLCASSSGQGGPYEQYFGPGTRLTVT.

V usage is TRBV11-1 and J usage is TRBJ2-7; D gene uncertain. There are 12 residues in the CDR3. Trimming cost V 5 bases and J 6 bases, with 11 bases left between them. CDR1 and CDR2 from the germline V gene are SGHAT and FQDESV (reference sequence). In DNA, the CDR3 is TGTGCCAGCAGCGGGCCTGTAGGCGAGCAGTACTTC. Residues: CASSGPVGEQYF.

This clonotype turned up a few times. This chain uses TRBV7-8 with TRBJ1-2, with D unresolved. Per the germline V gene, CDR1 is SGHVS and CDR2 is FQNEAQ. V lost 2 bases and J 4 bases, leaving 11 bases between the germline ends. The CDR3 runs to 14 residues. The CDR3 spells CASSLPQRFYGYTF. The CDR3 nucleotides are TGTGCCAGCAGCTTACCCCAGCGGTTCTATGGCTACACCTTC.

The V gene is TRBV5-4, the J gene TRBJ2-7, with TRBD1 matching over 8 bases. The V and J ends lost 5 bases and 2 bases, in that order; junction bases with no gene match: 9. The V gene's germline CDR1 is SGHNT and CDR2 YYREEE (reference sequence). The CDR3 has 15 residues. The CDR3 protein is CASRQDRDETYEQYF. In DNA form, the CDR3 reads TGTGCCAGCAGACAGGACAGGGACGAGACCTACGAGCAGTACTTC.

This clonotype has only a few counts. J is TRBJ2-7 and V is TRBV6-1, with TRBD1 matching 7 bases. V lost 2 bases to trimming and J lost 1 base; unmatched junction nucleotides: 14. The CDR3 contains 18 residues. CDR1 MNHNS and CDR2 SASEGT come from the germline V gene. The CDR3 loop is CASSEILDRARRSYEQYF. In DNA, the CDR3 is TGTGCCAGCAGTGAAATCTTAGACAGGGCGCGACGGTCCTACGAGCAGTACTTC.

This chain connects TRBV20-1 to TRBJ1-1, with a possible D match to TRBD1 (6 bases). CDR1 is DFQATT, CDR2 SNEGSKA, per germline (reference sequence). The CDR3 loop spans 13 amino acids. V lost 5 bases to trimming and J lost 0 bases, with 10 bases between them. Here the CDR3 DNA reads TGCAGTGCTGGACGACAGGTGAACACTGAAGCTTTCTTT. Translating gives CSAGRQVNTEAFF.

This chain joins TRBV5-5 and TRBJ1-5; D is perhaps TRBD1 (6 bases). Trimming removed 2 bases from V and 0 bases from J, with 9 bases in between. The germline CDR1 and CDR2 sequences are SGHKS and YYEKEE (reference sequence). CDR3 size: 15 residues. CDR3 sequence: CASSLTGYSNQPQHF. For the CDR3, the DNA is TGTGCCAGCAGCTTAACAGGGTATAGCAATCAGCCCCAGCATTTT.

This chain joins TRBV6-5 and TRBJ2-5; D unresolved. This CDR3 has 15 amino acids. From germline, CDR1 is MNHEY and CDR2 SVGAGI. The V end lost 7 bases, the J end lost 1 base, and 16 bases lay between the germline ends. The CDR3 is CASTYASRSQETQYF. CDR3 bases: TGTGCCAGCACTTATGCGAGTCGTTCCCAAGAGACCCAGTACTTC.

This chain links TRBV29-1 with TRBJ1-2; D remains unclear. The CDR3 loop spans 13 amino acids. Germline values: CDR1 SQVTM, CDR2 ANQGSEA. V dropped 4 bases and J dropped 4 bases, with 13 bases sitting between them. The chain's CDR3 is CSVGGSISYGYTF. In DNA form, the CDR3 reads TGCAGCGTTGGTGGGAGTATAAGCTATGGCTACACCTTC.